This TCR beta chain was captured by sequencing in a study of control samples from healthy donors and cancer patients. Method: immunoSEQ multiplex PCR; TCRdb's copy keeps in-frame clones and lacks some. The repertoire has around 90,000 clones, about nine tenths of them found once; the top ten carry roughly 20%. With 6 bases removed from V and 4 bases from J, the gap between germline ends came to 10 bases. From germline, CDR1 is MNHEY and CDR2 SVGAGI. CDR3 length equals 13 residues. This receptor was obtained from a man under 40 in good health. The rearrangement joins TRBV6-5 to TRBJ1-5; a possible D gene is TRBD1 (5 bases). Specimen: blood. CDR3 sequence reads: CASRAGANQPQHF. The CDR3 coding sequence is TGTGCCAGCAGAGCCGGGGCGAATCAGCCCCAGCATTTT.